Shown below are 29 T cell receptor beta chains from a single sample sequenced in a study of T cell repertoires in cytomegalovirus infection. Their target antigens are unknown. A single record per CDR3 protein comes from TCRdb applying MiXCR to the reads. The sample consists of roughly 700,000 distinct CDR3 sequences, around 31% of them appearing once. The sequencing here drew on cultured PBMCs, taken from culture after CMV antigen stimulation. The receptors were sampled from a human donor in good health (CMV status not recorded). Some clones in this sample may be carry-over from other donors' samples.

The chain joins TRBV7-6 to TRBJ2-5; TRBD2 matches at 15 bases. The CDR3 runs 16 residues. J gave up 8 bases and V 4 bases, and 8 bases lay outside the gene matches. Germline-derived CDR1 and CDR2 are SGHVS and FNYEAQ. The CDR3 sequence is CASSSPGTSGGYTQYF. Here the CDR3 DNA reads TGTGCCAGCAGCTCCCCCGGGACTAGCGGGGGGTACACCCAGTACTTC.

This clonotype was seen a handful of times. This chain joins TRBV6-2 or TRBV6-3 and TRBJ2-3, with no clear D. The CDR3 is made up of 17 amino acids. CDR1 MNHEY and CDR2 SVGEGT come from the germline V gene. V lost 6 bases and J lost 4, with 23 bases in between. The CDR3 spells CASRPQVREHGADTQYF. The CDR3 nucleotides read TGTGCCAGCAGACCCCAAGTAAGGGAACATGGTGCAGATACGCAGTATTTT.

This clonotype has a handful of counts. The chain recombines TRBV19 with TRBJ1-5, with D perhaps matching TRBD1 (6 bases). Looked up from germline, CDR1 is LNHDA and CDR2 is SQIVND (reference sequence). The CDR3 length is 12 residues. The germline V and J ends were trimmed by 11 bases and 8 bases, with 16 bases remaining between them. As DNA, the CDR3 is TGTGCCGCCCGGAGGGGGGGGGAGCCCCAGCATTTT. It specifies CAARRGGEPQHF.

Here the CDR3 reads CASSFDSTETQYF. CDR3 DNA sequence: TGTGCCAGCAGCTTCGACTCAACGGAGACCCAGTACTTC. The chain employs TRBV11-2 and TRBJ2-5; the D is unclear. V shed 3 bases and J shed 5 bases, with 10 bases lying between them. The germline V gene has CDR1 SGHAT and CDR2 FQNNGV. The CDR3 sequence is 13 residues long.

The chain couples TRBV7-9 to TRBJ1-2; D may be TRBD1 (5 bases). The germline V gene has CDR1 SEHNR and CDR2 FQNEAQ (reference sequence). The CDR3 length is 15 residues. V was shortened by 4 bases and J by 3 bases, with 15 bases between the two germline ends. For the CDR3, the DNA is TGTGCCAGCAGCTCAGGCACGTGGACATACTATGGCTACACCTTC. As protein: CASSSGTWTYYGYTF.

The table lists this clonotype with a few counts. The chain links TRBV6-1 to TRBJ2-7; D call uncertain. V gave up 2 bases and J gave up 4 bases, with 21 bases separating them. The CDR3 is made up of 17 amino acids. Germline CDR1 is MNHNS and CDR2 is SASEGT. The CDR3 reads CASSEPLLRKGQYEQYF. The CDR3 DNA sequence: TGTGCCAGCAGTGAACCGCTCTTAAGGAAAGGGCAATACGAGCAGTACTTC.

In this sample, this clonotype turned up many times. The CDR3 protein is CASSLSDEKLFF. CDR3 nucleotide sequence: TGTGCCAGCAGTTTATCAGATGAAAAACTGTTTTTT. The chain joins TRBV12-3 or TRBV12-4 to TRBJ1-4; D not resolved. V shed 2 bases and J shed 6 bases, with 4 bases lying between them. CDR3 length: 12 amino acids.

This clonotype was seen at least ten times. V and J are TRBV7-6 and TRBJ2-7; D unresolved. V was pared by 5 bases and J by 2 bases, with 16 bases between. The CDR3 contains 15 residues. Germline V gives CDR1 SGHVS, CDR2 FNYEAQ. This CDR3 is CASSPLIGPAYEQYF. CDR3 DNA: TGTGCCAGCAGCCCCCTTATCGGGCCTGCCTACGAGCAGTACTTC.

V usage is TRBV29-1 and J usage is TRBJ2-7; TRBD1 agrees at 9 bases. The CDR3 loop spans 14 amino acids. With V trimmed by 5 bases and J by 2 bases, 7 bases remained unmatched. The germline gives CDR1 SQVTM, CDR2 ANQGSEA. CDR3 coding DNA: TGCAGCGTTTGGCCCGGGACAGGGACCTACGAGCAGTACTTC. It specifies CSVWPGTGTYEQYF.

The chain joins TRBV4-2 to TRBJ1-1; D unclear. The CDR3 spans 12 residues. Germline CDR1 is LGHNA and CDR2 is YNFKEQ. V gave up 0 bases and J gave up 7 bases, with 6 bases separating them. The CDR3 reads CASSQEGIEAFF. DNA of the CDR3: TGTGCCAGCAGCCAAGAGGGGATTGAAGCTTTCTTT.

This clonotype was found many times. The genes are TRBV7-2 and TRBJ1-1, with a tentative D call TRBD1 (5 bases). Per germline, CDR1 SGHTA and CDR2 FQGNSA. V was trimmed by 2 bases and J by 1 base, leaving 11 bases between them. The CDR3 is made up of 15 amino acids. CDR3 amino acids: CASSLSRTQNTEAFF. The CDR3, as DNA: TGTGCCAGCAGCTTATCGCGGACACAGAACACTGAAGCTTTCTTT.

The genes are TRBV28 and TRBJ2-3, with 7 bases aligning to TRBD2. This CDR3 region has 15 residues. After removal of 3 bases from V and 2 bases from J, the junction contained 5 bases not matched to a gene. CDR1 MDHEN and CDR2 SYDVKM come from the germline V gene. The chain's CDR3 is CASSFWSGDTDTQYF. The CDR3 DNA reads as TGTGCCAGCAGTTTTTGGAGCGGGGACACAGATACGCAGTATTTT.

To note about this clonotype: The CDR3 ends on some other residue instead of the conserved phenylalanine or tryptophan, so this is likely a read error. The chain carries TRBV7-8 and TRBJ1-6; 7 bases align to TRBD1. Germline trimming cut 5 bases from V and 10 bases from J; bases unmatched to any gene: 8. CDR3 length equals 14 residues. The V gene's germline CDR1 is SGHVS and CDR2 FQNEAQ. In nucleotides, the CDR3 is TGTGCCAGCAGCGCCGACAGGGTCGGCTCACCCCTCCACTTG. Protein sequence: CASSADRVGSPLHL.

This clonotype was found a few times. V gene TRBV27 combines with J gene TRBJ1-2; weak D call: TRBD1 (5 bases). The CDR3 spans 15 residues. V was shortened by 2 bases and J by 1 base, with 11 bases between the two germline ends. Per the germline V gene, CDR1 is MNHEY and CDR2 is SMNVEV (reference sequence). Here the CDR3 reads CASSLRGWGNYGYTF. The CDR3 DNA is TGTGCCAGCAGTTTAAGGGGATGGGGTAACTATGGCTACACCTTC.

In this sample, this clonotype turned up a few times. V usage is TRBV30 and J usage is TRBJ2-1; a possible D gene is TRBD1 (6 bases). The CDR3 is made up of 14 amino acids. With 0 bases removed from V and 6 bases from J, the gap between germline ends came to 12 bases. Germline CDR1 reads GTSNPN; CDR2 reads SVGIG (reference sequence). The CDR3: CAWSVQSGANEQFF. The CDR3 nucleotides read TGTGCCTGGAGTGTACAGTCAGGGGCCAATGAGCAGTTCTTC.

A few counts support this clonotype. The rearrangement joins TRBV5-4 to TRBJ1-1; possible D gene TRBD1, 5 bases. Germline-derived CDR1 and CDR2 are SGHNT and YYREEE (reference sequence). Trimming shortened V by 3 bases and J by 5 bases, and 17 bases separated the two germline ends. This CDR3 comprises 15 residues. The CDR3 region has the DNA TGTGCCAGCAGCTCGGGGACTTGGTCGCGGACTGAAGCTTTCTTT. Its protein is CASSSGTWSRTEAFF.

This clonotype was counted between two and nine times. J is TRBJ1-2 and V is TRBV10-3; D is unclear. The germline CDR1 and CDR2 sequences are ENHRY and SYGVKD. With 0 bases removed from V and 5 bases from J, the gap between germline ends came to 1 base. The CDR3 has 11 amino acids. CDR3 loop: CAISESYGYTF. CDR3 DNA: TGTGCCATCAGTGAGTCGTATGGCTACACCTTC.

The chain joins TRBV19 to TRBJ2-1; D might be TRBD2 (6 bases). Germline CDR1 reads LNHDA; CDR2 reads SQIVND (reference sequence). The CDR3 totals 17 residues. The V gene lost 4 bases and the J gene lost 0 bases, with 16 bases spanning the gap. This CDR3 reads CASSRGVWGNSYNEQFF. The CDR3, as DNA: TGTGCCAGTAGTAGGGGGGTATGGGGAAACTCCTACAATGAGCAGTTCTTC.

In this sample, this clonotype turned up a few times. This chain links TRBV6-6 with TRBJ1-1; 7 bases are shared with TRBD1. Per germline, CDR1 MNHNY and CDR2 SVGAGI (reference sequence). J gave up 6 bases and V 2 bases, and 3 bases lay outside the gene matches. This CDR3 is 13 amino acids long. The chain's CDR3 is CASSYPGGSEAFF. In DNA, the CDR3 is TGTGCCAGCAGTTACCCAGGGGGGTCTGAAGCTTTCTTT.

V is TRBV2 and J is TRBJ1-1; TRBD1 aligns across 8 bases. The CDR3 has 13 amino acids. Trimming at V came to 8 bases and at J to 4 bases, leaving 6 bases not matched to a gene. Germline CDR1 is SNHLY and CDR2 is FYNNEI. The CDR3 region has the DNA TGTGCCAGCGGATGGGACAGGAGCACTGAAGCTTTCTTT. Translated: CASGWDRSTEAFF.

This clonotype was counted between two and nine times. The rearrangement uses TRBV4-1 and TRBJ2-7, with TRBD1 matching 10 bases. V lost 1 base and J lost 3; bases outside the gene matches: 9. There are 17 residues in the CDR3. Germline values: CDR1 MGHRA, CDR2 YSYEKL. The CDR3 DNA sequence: TGCGCCAGCAGCCAAGTACTCCGGGACAGGGGCCTCTACGAGCAGTACTTC. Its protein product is CASSQVLRDRGLYEQYF.

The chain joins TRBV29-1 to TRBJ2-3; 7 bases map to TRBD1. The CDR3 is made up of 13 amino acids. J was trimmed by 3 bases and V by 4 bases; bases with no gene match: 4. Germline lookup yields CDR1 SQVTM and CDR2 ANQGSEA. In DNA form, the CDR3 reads TGCAGCGTTGTAACAGGGGTTACAGATACGCAGTATTTT. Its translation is CSVVTGVTDTQYF.

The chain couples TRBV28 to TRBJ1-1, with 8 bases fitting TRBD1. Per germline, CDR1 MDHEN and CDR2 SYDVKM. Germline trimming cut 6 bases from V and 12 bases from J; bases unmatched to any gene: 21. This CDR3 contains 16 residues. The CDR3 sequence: CASSSDYLDRGNGPFF. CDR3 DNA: TGTGCCAGCAGCTCTGATTATCTAGACAGGGGCAACGGTCCTTTCTTT.

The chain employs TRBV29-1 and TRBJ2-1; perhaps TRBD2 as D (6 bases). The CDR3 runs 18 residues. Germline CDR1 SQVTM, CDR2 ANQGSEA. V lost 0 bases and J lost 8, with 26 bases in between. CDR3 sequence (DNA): TGCAGCGTTGAAGATCTGGGCGGGCGCGGGGCCTACGGCGATGAGCAGTTCTTC. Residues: CSVEDLGGRGAYGDEQFF.

CDR3 loop: CASSLGLDPTNEQFF. CDR3 in DNA: TGTGCCAGCAGCTTAGGACTAGACCCCACCAATGAGCAGTTCTTC. The chain recombines TRBV7-2 with TRBJ2-1; a weak D match, TRBD2 (6 bases). Deletions cut 1 base from V and 6 bases from J, with 13 bases between. The CDR3 sequence is 15 residues long. In germline, CDR1 is SGHTA, CDR2 FQGNSA.

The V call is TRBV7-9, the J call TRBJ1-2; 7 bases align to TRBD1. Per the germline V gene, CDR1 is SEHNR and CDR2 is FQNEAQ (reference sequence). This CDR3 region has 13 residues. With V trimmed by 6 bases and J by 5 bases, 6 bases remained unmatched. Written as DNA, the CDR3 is TGTGCCAGCAGTCGCACAGGGGTATATGGCTACACCTTC. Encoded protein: CASSRTGVYGYTF. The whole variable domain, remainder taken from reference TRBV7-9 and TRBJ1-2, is DTGVSQNPRHKITKRGQNVTFRCDPISEHNRLYWYRQTLGQGPEFLTYFQNEAQLEKSRLLSDRFSAERPKGSFSTLEIQRTEQGDSAMYLCASSRTGVYGYTFGSGTRLTVV.

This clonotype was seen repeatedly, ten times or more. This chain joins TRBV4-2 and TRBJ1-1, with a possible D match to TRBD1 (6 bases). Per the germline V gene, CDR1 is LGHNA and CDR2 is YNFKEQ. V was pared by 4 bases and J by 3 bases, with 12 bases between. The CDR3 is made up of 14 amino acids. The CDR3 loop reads CASSLGGRDTEAFF. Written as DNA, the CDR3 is TGTGCCAGCAGCCTTGGGGGCAGGGACACTGAAGCTTTCTTT.

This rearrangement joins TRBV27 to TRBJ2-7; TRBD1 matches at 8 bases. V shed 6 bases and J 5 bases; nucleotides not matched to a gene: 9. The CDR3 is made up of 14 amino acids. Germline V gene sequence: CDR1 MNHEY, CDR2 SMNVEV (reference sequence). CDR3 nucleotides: TGTGCCAGCAGAACCACGGGACAGGTCCACGAGCAGTACTTC. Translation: CASRTTGQVHEQYF.

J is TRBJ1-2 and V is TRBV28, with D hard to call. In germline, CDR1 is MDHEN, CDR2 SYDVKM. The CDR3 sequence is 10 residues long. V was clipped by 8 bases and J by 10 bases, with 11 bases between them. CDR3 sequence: CASARRVYTF. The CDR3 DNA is TGTGCCAGCGCTCGCCGGGTCTACACCTTC.